The 32 T cell receptor beta chains below come from one sample, sequenced in a study of control samples from healthy donors and cancer patients. Data came from immunoSEQ multiplex PCR; TCRdb stores just in-frame clones and leaves some out. The sample has 150,000 to 200,000 clones; about 91% are singletons. The sample comprised blood. The receptors stem from a woman aged 40 to 55 in good health.

V and J are TRBV4-2 and TRBJ1-2, with a weak D call TRBD1 (5 bases). There are 14 residues in the CDR3. Trimming stripped 0 bases from V and 4 bases from J, with 9 bases between. CDR1 and CDR2 from the germline V gene are LGHNA and YNFKEQ. The CDR3 nucleotides read TGTGCCAGCAGCCAAGAGACCGGGGGCTATGGCTACACCTTC. Amino acids: CASSQETGGYGYTF.

V is TRBV3-1 (or the pseudogene TRBV3-2) and J is TRBJ2-2; D is perhaps TRBD2 (7 bases). Per germline, CDR1 LGHDT and CDR2 YNNKEL (reference sequence). CDR3 size: 13 residues. Between the trimmed V and J ends, which lost 8 bases and 6 bases, there was a span of 13 bases. The CDR3 coding sequence is TGTGCCAGCCGAGGGGGGGGCCCCGGGGAGCTGTTTTTT. Translated, it gives CASRGGGPGELFF.

The V call is TRBV18, the J call TRBJ1-2, with TRBD1 identical over 12 bases. The V segment lost 5 bases and the J segment 8 bases; nucleotides outside the gene matches: 9. Germline V gene data show CDR1 as KGHSH and CDR2 as LQKENI. The CDR3 totals 15 residues. The CDR3 protein is CASSSPGQGAKGYTF. The CDR3 DNA follows: TGTGCCAGCTCATCTCCGGGACAGGGGGCTAAGGGCTACACCTTC. The whole variable domain, remainder taken from reference TRBV18 and TRBJ1-2, is NAGVMQNPRHLVRRRGQEARLRCSPMKGHSHVYWYRQLPEEGLKFMVYLQKENIIDESGMPKERFSAEFPKEGPSILRIQQVVRGDSAAYFCASSSPGQGAKGYTFGSGTRLTVV.

This chain joins TRBV6-5 and TRBJ1-1; no clear D. V was cut by 3 bases and J by 0 bases, with 8 bases left in between. CDR1 and CDR2 from the germline V gene are MNHEY and SVGAGI. There are 14 residues in the CDR3. CDR3 amino acids: CASSYAGMNTEAFF. For the CDR3, the DNA is TGTGCCAGCAGTTATGCAGGCATGAACACTGAAGCTTTCTTT.

This clone was seen only once. This chain joins TRBV6-6 and TRBJ1-4; 9 bases are a match to TRBD1. V shed 5 bases and J 2 bases; nucleotides not matched to a gene: 12. Germline CDR1 MNHNY, CDR2 SVGAGI (reference sequence). The CDR3 is 18 residues long. This CDR3 reads CASSPRPGQGWTNEKLFF. CDR3 sequence (DNA): TGTGCCAGCAGTCCTAGACCGGGACAGGGCTGGACTAATGAAAAACTGTTTTTT.

This chain uses TRBV2 with TRBJ1-6; D is perhaps TRBD1 (5 bases). The germline V gene has CDR1 SNHLY and CDR2 FYNNEI. V lost 6 bases, J lost 6 bases, and 9 bases lay in between. The CDR3 consists of 13 residues. Here the CDR3 DNA reads TGTGCCAGCAGGACAGACAGTAATTCACCCCTCCACTTT. Its protein is CASRTDSNSPLHF.

The chain carries TRBV9 and TRBJ2-1; a weak D match, TRBD1 (5 bases). V was shortened by 6 bases and J by 3 bases, with 13 bases between the two germline ends. The CDR3 has 14 amino acids. Germline V gives CDR1 SGDLS, CDR2 YYNGEE. The CDR3 DNA follows: TGTGCCAGCAAAAGAGGCAGGGACTACAATGAGCAGTTCTTC. Its translation is CASKRGRDYNEQFF.

The CDR3 is CASSRQGGYTF. The DNA for the CDR3 is TGTGCCAGCAGTCGCCAAGGGGGCTACACCTTC. The chain recombines TRBV25-1 with TRBJ1-2, with unresolved D. V dropped 5 bases and J dropped 8 bases, with 9 bases sitting between them. The CDR3 is 11 residues long. Germline V gene sequence: CDR1 MGHDK, CDR2 SYGVNS.

V and J are TRBV11-2 and TRBJ2-1; possibly TRBD2 for D (5 bases). V shed 1 base and J shed 6 bases, with 13 bases lying between them. CDR1 and CDR2 (germline): SGHAT, FQNNGV. CDR3 length: 15 amino acids. The chain's CDR3 is CASSLGALGSNEQFF. CDR3 in DNA: TGTGCCAGCAGCTTAGGGGCATTAGGGAGCAATGAGCAGTTCTTC. Together with reference TRBV11-2 and TRBJ2-1, the CDR3 gives the full variable domain: EAGVAQSPRYKIIEKRQSVAFWCNPISGHATLYWYQQILGQGPKLLIQFQNNGVVDDSQLPKDRFSAERLKGVDSTLKIQPAKLEDSAVYLCASSLGALGSNEQFFGPGTRLTVL.

The genes are TRBV6-2 or TRBV6-3 and TRBJ1-1, with 8 positions matching TRBD1. With V trimmed by 5 bases and J by 4 bases, 0 bases remained unmatched. Germline V CDR1 and CDR2: MNHEY, SVGEGT. This CDR3 spans 12 amino acids. The CDR3 nucleotides are TGTGCCAGCAGTCAGGGGGCCACTGAAGCTTTCTTT. This translates into CASSQGATEAFF.

The chain joins TRBV7-2 to TRBJ2-3, with TRBD1 matching over 7 bases. CDR3 length: 16 amino acids. V was clipped by 5 bases and J by 6 bases; unmatched bases: 14. CDR1 is SGHTA, CDR2 FQGNSA, per germline. CDR3 coding DNA: TGTGCCAGCAGCAGGGACAGCGCCCAGGGATTGGATACGCAGTATTTT. This gives the protein CASSRDSAQGLDTQYF.

This clone showed up many times. This chain joins TRBV3-1 (or the pseudogene TRBV3-2) and TRBJ2-7, with 8 bases aligning to TRBD1. CDR1 and CDR2 (germline): LGHDT, YNNKEL (reference sequence). The ends lost 1 base at V and 3 bases at J; junction bases unmatched: 2. The CDR3 contains 14 residues. CDR3 nucleotides: TGTGCCAGCAGCCAAGCGGGACAGGTCTACGAGCAGTACTTC. It is translated as CASSQAGQVYEQYF.

This clone was counted between two and nine times. V gene TRBV4-1 combines with J gene TRBJ1-5; 7 nucleotides line up with TRBD1. J lost 12 bases, V lost 0 bases, and 20 bases had no gene match. The CDR3 is 18 amino acids. Germline V gene data show CDR1 as MGHRA and CDR2 as YSYEKL. Here the CDR3 reads CASSQDTGRGRQGGSQHF. In DNA form, the CDR3 reads TGCGCCAGCAGCCAAGATACCGGTAGGGGAAGACAGGGAGGAAGCCAGCATTTT.

On this clone itself: This CDR3 is also generated by other DNA sequences in the sample. The V and J genes are TRBV15 and TRBJ1-3; maybe TRBD1 (5 bases). The CDR3 totals 15 residues. The V end lost 0 bases, the J end lost 4 bases, and 10 bases lay between the germline ends. Per germline, CDR1 LNHNV and CDR2 YYDKDF (reference sequence). The CDR3 is CATSRDRGTGNTIYF. Here the CDR3 DNA reads TGTGCCACCAGCAGAGACCGGGGCACCGGAAACACCATATATTTT.

The CDR3 region is CASSVGGGPHNEQFF. DNA of the CDR3: TGTGCCAGCAGCGTAGGGGGGGGCCCTCACAATGAGCAGTTCTTC. V usage is TRBV9 and J usage is TRBJ2-1; D may be TRBD2 (7 bases). Germline V gene lookup returns CDR1 SGDLS and CDR2 YYNGEE. This CDR3 has 15 amino acids. With 0 bases removed from V and 5 bases from J, the gap between germline ends came to 12 bases.

V gene TRBV5-6 combines with J gene TRBJ2-5, with TRBD2 identical over 7 bases. This CDR3 contains 12 residues. CDR1 SGHDT and CDR2 YYEEEE come from the germline V gene. The V segment lost 4 bases and the J segment 3 bases; nucleotides outside the gene matches: 0. CDR3 sequence reads: CASSAGEETQYF. In DNA form, the CDR3 reads TGTGCCAGCAGCGCGGGGGAAGAGACCCAGTACTTC. Complete variable domain (other parts from reference TRBV5-6 and TRBJ2-5): DAGVTQSPTHLIKTRGQQVTLRCSPKSGHDTVSWYQQALGQGPQFIFQYYEEEERQRGNFPDRFSGHQFPNYSSELNVNALLLGDSALYLCASSAGEETQYFGPGTRLLVL.

The CDR3 DNA reads as TGTGCCAGCAGTCCTCTGGGCGGTAATGAAAAACTGTTTTTT. It yields the protein CASSPLGGNEKLFF. V is TRBV27 and J is TRBJ1-4, with D hard to call. In germline, CDR1 is MNHEY, CDR2 SMNVEV (reference sequence). With 5 bases removed from V and 4 bases from J, the gap between germline ends came to 11 bases. CDR3 size: 14 residues.

V is TRBV11-2 and J is TRBJ2-1, with 8 bases that match TRBD2. V lost 7 bases and J lost 4; bases outside the gene matches: 9. The CDR3 is 15 amino acids. The germline V gene has CDR1 SGHAT and CDR2 FQNNGV. CDR3 loop: CASNSGGGTYNEQFF. The CDR3 nucleotides read TGTGCCAGCAACAGCGGGGGTGGGACTTACAATGAGCAGTTCTTC.

The genes are TRBV3-1 (or the pseudogene TRBV3-2) and TRBJ1-2, with D unresolved. This CDR3 comprises 11 residues. V shed 3 bases and J shed 8 bases, with 7 bases lying between them. CDR1 LGHDT and CDR2 YNNKEL come from the germline V gene (reference sequence). CDR3 bases: TGTGCCAGCAGCCACGGATCGGGCTACACCTTC. It encodes CASSHGSGYTF.

The chain recombines TRBV27 with TRBJ1-1, with TRBD1 identical over 7 bases. With 2 bases clipped from V and 6 bases from J, the junction kept 6 bases outside the gene matches. Germline CDR1 reads MNHEY; CDR2 reads SMNVEV (reference sequence). The CDR3 is 14 residues long. CDR3 sequence: CASSLATGFSEAFF. The CDR3 DNA follows: TGTGCCAGCAGTTTAGCGACAGGGTTCTCTGAAGCTTTCTTT.

The V and J genes are TRBV12-3 or TRBV12-4 and TRBJ1-5; TRBD1 matches at 7 bases. J gave up 4 bases and V 6 bases, and 3 bases lay outside the gene matches. This CDR3 spans 13 amino acids. This chain's CDR3 is CASSLQGNQPQHF. The CDR3 DNA reads as TGTGCCAGCAGCCTACAGGGGAATCAGCCCCAGCATTTT.

This chain links TRBV29-1 with TRBJ1-2; D unclear. CDR3 length: 12 amino acids. In germline, CDR1 is SQVTM, CDR2 ANQGSEA. V was clipped by 5 bases and J by 7 bases, with 14 bases between them. The CDR3 DNA reads as TGCAGCGTTCCCCGGGGTAAGGGTGGCTACACCTTC. It encodes CSVPRGKGGYTF.

This chain links TRBV13 with TRBJ1-1; no clear D gene. CDR1 and CDR2 from the germline V gene are PRHDT and FYEKMQ (reference sequence). This CDR3 contains 12 residues. V was cut by 10 bases and J by 1 base, with 10 bases left in between. CDR3 bases: TGTGCCACTAGATCGGGGAACACTGAAGCTTTCTTT. This encodes CATRSGNTEAFF.

This chain uses TRBV7-9 with TRBJ2-2, with TRBD1 matching over 7 bases. The V and J ends lost 2 bases and 2 bases, in that order; junction bases with no gene match: 5. The CDR3 sequence is 16 residues long. CDR1 and CDR2 from the germline V gene are SEHNR and FQNEAQ (reference sequence). Here the CDR3 reads CASSLSPGGNTGELFF. In DNA, the CDR3 is TGTGCCAGCAGCTTATCCCCAGGGGGAAACACCGGGGAGCTGTTTTTT.

The chain carries TRBV19 and TRBJ2-7; 7 nucleotides line up with TRBD1. Germline V gene sequence: CDR1 LNHDA, CDR2 SQIVND (reference sequence). CDR3 length: 13 amino acids. After removal of 6 bases from V and 10 bases from J, the junction contained 12 bases not matched to a gene. The CDR3 is CASSPLGQSGQYF. The CDR3 coding sequence is TGTGCCAGTAGCCCCCTGGGACAGAGCGGACAGTACTTC.

The chain joins TRBV18 to TRBJ2-3, with a weak D call TRBD2 (5 bases). Trimming pared 0 bases from V and 0 bases from J, leaving 10 bases between. Germline CDR1 and CDR2: KGHSH and LQKENI. CDR3 length equals 16 residues. Written as DNA, the CDR3 is TGTGCCAGCTCACCACCGGCGGGTAGTAGCACAGATACGCAGTATTTT. Translation gives CASSPPAGSSTDTQYF.

The CDR3 sequence is CASSQLRLTGREKLFF. The CDR3 DNA reads as TGTGCCAGCAGCCAATTACGCCTGACAGGGAGGGAAAAACTGTTTTTT. The V call is TRBV3-1 (or the pseudogene TRBV3-2), the J call TRBJ1-4, with 7 positions matching TRBD1. The V gene's germline CDR1 is LGHDT and CDR2 YNNKEL (reference sequence). This CDR3 is 16 amino acids long. J gave up 8 bases and V 2 bases, and 11 bases lay outside the gene matches.

This sequence joins TRBV18 and TRBJ1-2; maybe TRBD1 (6 bases). CDR1 and CDR2 (germline): KGHSH, LQKENI. The CDR3 totals 16 residues. Trimming stripped 0 bases from V and 0 bases from J, with 11 bases between. CDR3 DNA sequence: TGTGCCAGCTCACCACCGGGGGCGGCTGCTAACTATGGCTACACCTTC. Amino acid sequence: CASSPPGAAANYGYTF.

This chain links TRBV10-1 with TRBJ1-1, with no clear D. The CDR3 has 12 amino acids. The V end was cut by 3 bases, the J end by 7 bases, with 9 bases between. Looked up from germline, CDR1 is WNHNN and CDR2 is SYGVQD (reference sequence). Here the CDR3 reads CASSEGRSEAFF. DNA of the CDR3: TGCGCCAGCAGTGAAGGGCGGAGTGAAGCTTTCTTT.

The V and J genes are TRBV2 and TRBJ2-1; maybe TRBD2 (7 bases). CDR1 is SNHLY and CDR2 is FYNNEI in the germline V gene. The CDR3 length is 15 residues. The ends were cut back, 8 bases at V and 0 bases at J, with 14 bases in the middle. CDR3 region: CASRTGGSSYNEQFF. The CDR3 DNA sequence: TGTGCCAGCCGTACGGGGGGCAGCTCCTACAATGAGCAGTTCTTC.

The chain recombines TRBV6-1 with TRBJ2-2; the D is unclear. Trimming cost V 1 base and J 2 bases, with 5 bases left between them. Germline CDR1 reads MNHNS; CDR2 reads SASEGT. There are 14 residues in the CDR3. In nucleotides, the CDR3 is TGTGCCAGCAGTGAAGACAGTAACACCGGGGAGCTGTTTTTT. The encoded protein is CASSEDSNTGELFF.

The genes are TRBV3-1 (or the pseudogene TRBV3-2) and TRBJ2-1; 11 bases match TRBD1. The CDR3 length is 13 residues. The J segment lost 9 bases and the V segment lost 6 bases, leaving 4 bases of the junction unmatched. The V gene's germline CDR1 is LGHDT and CDR2 YNNKEL (reference sequence). Written as DNA, the CDR3 is TGTGCCAGCAGAAGGACAGGGGGCATTGAGCAGTTCTTC. Its translation is CASRRTGGIEQFF.